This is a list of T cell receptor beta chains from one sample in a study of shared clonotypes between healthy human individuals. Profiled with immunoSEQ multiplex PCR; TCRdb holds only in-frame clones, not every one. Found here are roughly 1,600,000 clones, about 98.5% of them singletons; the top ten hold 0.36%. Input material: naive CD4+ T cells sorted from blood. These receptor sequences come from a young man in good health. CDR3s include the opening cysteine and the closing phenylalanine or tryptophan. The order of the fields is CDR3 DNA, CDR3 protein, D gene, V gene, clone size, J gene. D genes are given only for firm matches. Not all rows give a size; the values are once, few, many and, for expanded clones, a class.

TGCAGCGTTGAAGGAGACAGGGGGCCCCGGACAGATACGCAGTATTTT,CSVEGDRGPRTDTQYF,TRBD1,TRBV29-1,-,TRBJ2-3
TGTGCCAGCAGTTTATCGGGACTAGCGGGAGCGCCTGGCGAGCAGTACTTC,CASSLSGLAGAPGEQYF,TRBD2,TRBV28,-,TRBJ2-7
TGTGCCAGCAGTCAGACAGGGGACACTGAAGCTTTCTTT,CASSQTGDTEAFF,TRBD1,TRBV9,-,TRBJ1-1
TGTGCCAGCAGCGCCGCCGGGACAGGCTACGACGAGCAGTACTTC,CASSAAGTGYDEQYF,TRBD1,TRBV9,-,TRBJ2-7
TGTGCCAGCGGGCAGGACAACTCTGGAAACACCATATATTTT,CASGQDNSGNTIYF,-,TRBV18,-,TRBJ1-3
TGTGCCAGCAGCCTTAGACCGATAGCTAATGAAAAACTGTTTTTT,CASSLRPIANEKLFF,-,TRBV6-5,-,TRBJ1-4
TGCGCCAGCAGCTTGGAACAGCAAGAGACCCAGTACTTC,CASSLEQQETQYF,-,TRBV5-1,-,TRBJ2-5
TGTGCCAGCTCACCGACTAGCGGGGGCTCCTACGAGCAGTACTTC,CASSPTSGGSYEQYF,TRBD2,TRBV18,-,TRBJ2-7
TGTGCCTCGGGCCGGGACTATGGCTACACCTTC,CASGRDYGYTF,-,TRBV6-5,once,TRBJ1-2
TGTGCCAGCAGCGTGACAGGGTCTGGGGCCAACGTCCTGACTTTC,CASSVTGSGANVLTF,TRBD1,TRBV9,-,TRBJ2-6
TGCGCCAGCAGCAATAGATCCGGGACAGTTCCTAGGGAGCAGTACTTC,CASSNRSGTVPREQYF,TRBD1,TRBV10-1,-,TRBJ2-7
TGTGCCAGCAGTGAAAGTATCGCTGAGCAGTACTTC,CASSESIAEQYF,-,TRBV6-1,-,TRBJ2-7
TGTGCCACCAGCAGAATTAGGGGGAATGAAAAACTGTTTTTT,CATSRIRGNEKLFF,-,TRBV15,once,TRBJ1-4
TGCAGCGTTTCCACCGGGATTATCCGGAACACCGGGGAGCTGTTTTTT,CSVSTGIIRNTGELFF,-,TRBV29-1,-,TRBJ2-2
TGCAGCGTTGTTTTGGGTCGGGAGGGCGAGCAGTTCTTC,CSVVLGREGEQFF,TRBD2,TRBV29-1,-,TRBJ2-1
TGTGCCAGCAGGTGGACTAGCGGGATAAATGAGCAGTTCTTC,CASRWTSGINEQFF,TRBD2,TRBV6-6,-,TRBJ2-1
TGTGCCAGCAGTCACAGAGGCTCTGGGGCCAACGTCCTGACTTTC,CASSHRGSGANVLTF,-,TRBV28,-,TRBJ2-6
TGTGCCAGCAGCGGGACTAGCGGGACTGGGGAGCAGTACTTC,CASSGTSGTGEQYF,TRBD2,TRBV18,-,TRBJ2-7
TGTGCCAGCAAAACTGAGGGGGGAGGGGGAAACACCATATATTTT,CASKTEGGGGNTIYF,-,TRBV7-2,-,TRBJ1-3
TGTGCCAGCAGCTTAGGGGCGGGACACACCGGGGAGCTGTTTTTT,CASSLGAGHTGELFF,-,TRBV7-9,-,TRBJ2-2
TGTGCCAGCAGTCTTGAGGTGGGGCGAAGTGGCTACACCTTC,CASSLEVGRSGYTF,-,TRBV16,-,TRBJ1-2
TGTGCCAGCAGTCCCATGGGACTAGCGTTCTACGAGCAGTACTTC,CASSPMGLAFYEQYF,TRBD2,TRBV27,-,TRBJ2-7
TGCGCCAGCCAGTCGAACACTGAAGCTTTCTTT,CASQSNTEAFF,-,TRBV5-1,-,TRBJ1-1
TGTGCCACCAGCAGAGAGTGGCTAGCGGGAGGTGACGAGCAGTACTTC,CATSREWLAGGDEQYF,TRBD2,TRBV15,-,TRBJ2-7
TGTGCCAGCAGCTTGCCTAGGACAGGCAACACTGAAGCTTTCTTT,CASSLPRTGNTEAFF,TRBD1,TRBV5-4,-,TRBJ1-1
TGCGCCACTCCACGGGACAGGACTATTACTAACTATGGCTACACCTTC,CATPRDRTITNYGYTF,TRBD1,TRBV10-1,-,TRBJ1-2